These 21 T cell receptor beta chains originate from one sample sequenced in a study of cytomegalovirus exposure and HLA in healthy donors. The PCR used 60 Vbeta and 13 Jbeta primers. The table came from immunoSEQ multiplex PCR; TCRdb's copy has only in-frame clones and leaves some out. The table has 85,000 to 100,000 clones, approximately 86% seen once. The sequenced sample consisted of PBMCs. Receptors were obtained from a young man in good health and CMV-seropositive.

The V gene is TRBV21-1, the J gene TRBJ2-1; TRBD2, the table's D call, lacks a check against the DNA. TRBV21-1 constitutes a pseudogene. There are 18 residues in the CDR3. The CDR3 bases are TGTGCCAGCAGCTCCTTCGGGGTAGCGGGAGGTGGGCACAATGAGCAGTTCTTC. Translating gives CASSSFGVAGGGHNEQFF.

This chain uses TRBV30 with TRBJ2-7; tentative D call: TRBD2 (5 bases). V was shortened by 3 bases and J by 2 bases, with 11 bases between the two germline ends. The CDR3 consists of 13 residues. In germline, CDR1 is GTSNPN, CDR2 SVGIG (reference sequence). CDR3 residues: CAWSTGSAYEQYF. In DNA, the CDR3 is TGTGCCTGGAGCACGGGGAGCGCCTACGAGCAGTACTTC.

This chain uses TRBV28 with TRBJ2-5; D remains unclear. The V gene lost 7 bases and the J gene lost 0 bases, with 12 bases spanning the gap. The CDR3 covers 14 residues. Germline values: CDR1 MDHEN, CDR2 SYDVKM. As DNA, the CDR3 is TGTGCCAGCACCCCCTGGGCCCACCAAGAGACCCAGTACTTC. Translated, it gives CASTPWAHQETQYF.

V and J are TRBV25-1 and TRBJ2-5, with TRBD1 matching 7 bases. The CDR3 contains 12 residues. Trimming at V came to 4 bases and at J to 4 bases, leaving 0 bases not matched to a gene. Germline CDR1 reads MGHDK; CDR2 reads SYGVNS. CDR3 protein: CASSGQGETQYF. CDR3 coding DNA: TGTGCCAGCAGTGGACAGGGAGAGACCCAGTACTTC.

The chain couples TRBV6-1 to TRBJ2-1; D is undetermined. In germline, CDR1 is MNHNS, CDR2 SASEGT. Trimming took off 8 bases at V and 2 bases at J, with 13 bases between the two ends. The CDR3 sequence is 14 residues long. In DNA form, the CDR3 reads TGTGCCAGCCCCCGACAAGGAACCTACAATGAGCAGTTCTTC. Translating gives CASPRQGTYNEQFF.

V gene TRBV6-1 combines with J gene TRBJ1-2, with no clear D. Germline CDR1 is MNHNS and CDR2 is SASEGT. The CDR3 has 13 residues. The V end lost 5 bases, the J end lost 4 bases, and 11 bases lay between the germline ends. The CDR3 here is CASSPWAGYGYTF. The CDR3 DNA is TGTGCCAGCAGTCCCTGGGCAGGCTATGGCTACACCTTC.

Details on this clone: The same CDR3 arises from other DNA sequences in this sample as well. This chain links TRBV6-6 with TRBJ1-2; tentative D call: TRBD1 (6 bases). The V end was cut by 0 bases, the J end by 2 bases, with 7 bases between. CDR3 length: 14 amino acids. Germline CDR1 and CDR2: MNHNY and SVGAGI (reference sequence). The CDR3, as DNA: TGTGCCAGCAGTTACTCTGGACAGAACTATGGCTACACCTTC. This translates into CASSYSGQNYGYTF.

The DNA for the CDR3 is TGTGCCAGCAGTTTGATAGGACAGGTTTACGGCTACACCTTC. This sequence encodes CASSLIGQVYGYTF. V gene TRBV28 combines with J gene TRBJ1-2; 7 bases are a match to TRBD1. Germline CDR1 and CDR2: MDHEN and SYDVKM. Trimming at V came to 3 bases and at J to 8 bases, leaving 9 bases not matched to a gene. The CDR3 runs 14 residues.

The chain employs TRBV28 and TRBJ2-4; possible D gene TRBD1, 5 bases. This CDR3 contains 14 residues. The V gene lost 4 bases and the J gene lost 7 bases, with 14 bases spanning the gap. The germline V gene encodes CDR1 MDHEN and CDR2 SYDVKM. The CDR3 nucleotides are TGTGCCAGCAGTTCTAAAGGGGTCTCGAACATTCAGTACTTC. Its protein product is CASSSKGVSNIQYF.

This rearrangement joins TRBV30 to TRBJ2-5; 7 bases are shared with TRBD2. Germline V gene data show CDR1 as GTSNPN and CDR2 as SVGIG (reference sequence). There are 14 residues in the CDR3. V shed 4 bases and J 1 base; nucleotides not matched to a gene: 6. The CDR3 DNA sequence: TGTGCCTGGACTAGCGGTCAACCCCAAGAGACCCAGTACTTC. Protein product: CAWTSGQPQETQYF.

This chain uses TRBV4-2 with TRBJ2-7, with 7 bases lining up with TRBD2. Trimming at V came to 0 bases and at J to 3 bases, leaving 8 bases not matched to a gene. Germline CDR1 and CDR2: LGHNA and YNFKEQ. The CDR3 loop spans 16 amino acids. The chain's CDR3 is CASSQDARGTNYEQYF. Here the CDR3 DNA reads TGTGCCAGCAGCCAAGACGCGCGGGGGACGAACTACGAGCAGTACTTC.

The J gene is TRBJ2-3, the V gene TRBV4-1, with D unclear. This CDR3 comprises 16 residues. Deletions cut 0 bases from V and 3 bases from J, with 13 bases between. Germline CDR1 reads MGHRA; CDR2 reads YSYEKL. CDR3 residues: CASSQDGDTGTDTQYF. CDR3 nucleotides: TGCGCCAGCAGCCAAGATGGCGACACTGGGACAGATACGCAGTATTTT.

This sequence joins TRBV6-5 and TRBJ1-2; 8 nucleotides match TRBD1. This CDR3 spans 13 amino acids. The V gene end was trimmed by 4 bases and the J gene end by 8 bases; junction bases not matched to a gene: 6. CDR1 is MNHEY and CDR2 is SVGAGI in the germline V gene. The DNA for the CDR3 is TGTGCCAGCAGTTCTAGGACAGGGAGCGGCTACACCTTC. Translating gives CASSSRTGSGYTF.

The CDR3 coding sequence is TGTGCCAGCAGTCCTTCCCCAGCTTTAGGGGGGGCGGTAAAACTGTTTTTT. This translates into CASSPSPALGGAVKLFF. This rearrangement joins TRBV27 to TRBJ1-4; possible D gene TRBD1, 6 bases. From germline, CDR1 is MNHEY and CDR2 SMNVEV (reference sequence). The CDR3 totals 17 residues. V was cut by 5 bases and J by 10 bases, with 26 bases left in between.

This rearrangement joins TRBV5-4 to TRBJ2-3; no clear D gene. V lost 0 bases and J lost 1, with 9 bases in between. The CDR3 covers 15 residues. Per germline, CDR1 SGHNT and CDR2 YYREEE (reference sequence). CDR3 amino acids: CASSLGSTGTDTQYF. For the CDR3, the DNA is TGTGCCAGCAGCTTGGGGAGTACGGGCACAGATACGCAGTATTTT.

The chain recombines TRBV5-1 with TRBJ2-1; no reliable D call. V was clipped by 0 bases and J by 9 bases, with 7 bases between them. The CDR3 has 12 amino acids. Germline V CDR1 and CDR2: SGHRS, YFSETQ. CDR3 nucleotide sequence: TGCGCCAGCAGCTTGGTGGCTGGTGAGCAGTTCTTC. Protein product: CASSLVAGEQFF.

V gene TRBV7-9 combines with J gene TRBJ2-1; no clear D gene. The germline V gene encodes CDR1 SEHNR and CDR2 FQNEAQ (reference sequence). The CDR3 consists of 13 residues. V lost 4 bases, J lost 9 bases, and 13 bases lay in between. CDR3 sequence reads: CASSSPRRVEQFF. In nucleotides, the CDR3 is TGTGCCAGCAGCTCCCCCCGGAGAGTTGAGCAGTTCTTC.

This clone was counted a few times. This chain links TRBV30 with TRBJ2-5, with D possibly TRBD1 on 6 matching bases. V was clipped by 6 bases and J by 2 bases, with 13 bases between them. The CDR3 loop spans 13 amino acids. CDR1 and CDR2 from the germline V gene are GTSNPN and SVGIG (reference sequence). The CDR3 region has the DNA TGTGCCTGCGGACAGATAACACAAGAGACCCAGTACTTC. Protein sequence: CACGQITQETQYF.

V usage is TRBV18 and J usage is TRBJ1-4; D is undetermined. Trimming took 1 base from V and 8 from J, leaving 20 bases between them. CDR3 length equals 17 residues. Per the germline V gene, CDR1 is KGHSH and CDR2 is LQKENI. Here the CDR3 DNA reads TGTGCCAGCTCACCACGGGCGATCCCGGGAATAGAGGAAAAACTGTTTTTT. Translating it yields CASSPRAIPGIEEKLFF.

The gene calls are TRBV7-9 and TRBJ2-2, with a possible D match to TRBD2 (5 bases). Looked up from germline, CDR1 is SEHNR and CDR2 is FQNEAQ (reference sequence). This CDR3 is built from 16 residues. The V end lost 1 base, the J end lost 4 bases, and 13 bases lay between the germline ends. In nucleotides, the CDR3 is TGTGCCAGCAGCTTAGGTGAGGGCCACGGCACCGGGGAGCTGTTTTTT. It codes for CASSLGEGHGTGELFF.

This clone was observed a single time. V and J are TRBV7-9 and TRBJ2-5; 8 nucleotides line up with TRBD1. This CDR3 is built from 16 residues. Germline V gene lookup returns CDR1 SEHNR and CDR2 FQNEAQ (reference sequence). V shed 2 bases and J 1 base; nucleotides not matched to a gene: 6. In nucleotides, the CDR3 is TGTGCCAGCAGCTTACTTTCCGGACAGGGCCAAGAGACCCAGTACTTC. Its protein is CASSLLSGQGQETQYF.